One sample yielded the 13 T cell receptor beta chains listed below, sequenced in a study of CXCR3-negative and CXCR3-positive naive CD8 T cells. Study-level results: Naive CXCR3-positive cells had TRB CDR3s more hydrophobic than those of CXCR3-negative naive cells.

cDNA libraries for TRB were generated by 5' RACE incorporating UMI labels. TCRdb reprocessed the 5' RACE reads, with one entry per CDR3 protein and no DNA. The repertoire table contains approximately 88,000 distinct CDR3 sequences. Their cognate antigens are unknown. Sequenced material: naive CXCR3+ CD8+ T cells from blood. Subset in this sample: CD45RO-CCR7+CD27+CD95- naive CD8+ T cells expressing CXCR3 (TNR3+). The source is a human donor in good health. Some clones in this sample may be carry-over from other donors' samples.

The chain has TRBV6-6 and TRBJ1-2; TCRdb reports TRBD1, a call that lacks DNA to check it against. CDR1 and CDR2 from the germline V gene are MNHNY and SVGAGI (reference sequence). The CDR3 sequence is 15 residues long. The CDR3 sequence is CASGEIGGASYGYTF.

This chain connects TRBV10-3 to TRBJ2-7; the TCRdb call, TRBD2, lacks DNA for checking. The CDR3 contains 13 residues. Germline CDR1 reads ENHRY; CDR2 reads SYGVKD. The CDR3 loop reads CAISGAGTYEQYF.

The rearrangement links TRBV5-1 to TRBJ2-7; the D gene TCRdb calls, TRBD2, cannot be checked with no DNA. This CDR3 has 13 amino acids. Germline V gene data show CDR1 as SGHRS and CDR2 as YFSETQ. The CDR3 loop reads CASSFGGAGEQYF.

This chain links TRBV12-3 or TRBV12-4 with TRBJ2-1; TCRdb designates TRBD2, a call that cannot be tested without DNA. The CDR3 runs 16 residues. CDR3 in amino acids: CASSPYTSGRANEQFF.

The chain uses TRBV20-1 and TRBJ2-4; TCRdb designates TRBD1, a call that cannot be tested without DNA. The CDR3 loop spans 15 amino acids. In germline, CDR1 is DFQATT, CDR2 SNEGSKA (reference sequence). The CDR3 reads CSARPPGTAENIQYF.

The CDR3 here is CAAAGASYYNEQFF. J is TRBJ2-1 and V is TRBV28; TCRdb proposes TRBD1, but this gene call is untestable without DNA. The germline V gene encodes CDR1 MDHEN and CDR2 SYDVKM. CDR3 length equals 14 residues.

The chain couples TRBV5-6 to TRBJ1-1; TCRdb's D call, TRBD1, is unchecked because there is no DNA. Per the germline V gene, CDR1 is SGHDT and CDR2 is YYEEEE. The CDR3 runs 13 residues. The CDR3 is CASSLTPGTPIFF.

The rearrangement uses TRBV9 and TRBJ2-1; TCRdb reports TRBD2, a call that lacks DNA to check it against. Germline V gene sequence: CDR1 SGDLS, CDR2 YYNGEE. The CDR3 spans 15 residues. CDR3 in amino acids: CASSAEAGGPREQFF. The whole variable domain, remainder taken from reference TRBV9 and TRBJ2-1, is DSGVTQTPKHLITATGQRVTLRCSPRSGDLSVYWYQQSLDQGLQFLIQYYNGEERAKGNILERFSAQQFPDLHSELNLSSLELGDSALYFCASSAEAGGPREQFFGPGTRLTVL.

This sequence joins TRBV7-3 and TRBJ2-3. The CDR3 runs 15 residues. Germline V gene sequence: CDR1 SGHTA, CDR2 FQGTGA. This chain's CDR3 is CASSLKADFTDTQYF.

The rearrangement uses TRBV20-1 and TRBJ1-2. CDR3 length: 13 residues. CDR1 and CDR2 from the germline V gene are DFQATT and SNEGSKA (reference sequence). CDR3 loop: CSARDLEGMGYTF.

The rearrangement uses TRBV6-5 and TRBJ2-1. The CDR3 sequence is 14 residues long. The germline gives CDR1 MNHEY, CDR2 SVGAGI. CDR3 region: CASSHVGAYNEQFF.

The rearrangement links TRBV7-9 to TRBJ2-3; TCRdb picks TRBD1, but there is no DNA to check that call. There are 15 residues in the CDR3. Germline lookup yields CDR1 SEHNR and CDR2 FQNEAQ (reference sequence). The CDR3 protein is CASSSRTGPTDTQYF.

Here the CDR3 reads CASSQDLEGVIGEQFF. The chain combines TRBV4-2 with TRBJ2-1; TCRdb calls TRBD1, which cannot be checked without DNA. The CDR3 runs to 16 residues. The germline V gene has CDR1 LGHNA and CDR2 YNFKEQ.